The present entry profiles one T cell receptor (beta chain) with its context. Trimming removed 4 bases at V and 4 bases at J, with 14 bases between. CDR1 is GTSNPN, CDR2 SVGIG, per germline (reference sequence). The CDR3 has 14 residues. Measured with immunoSEQ multiplex PCR; TCRdb has only the in-frame clones, and not every one. This sample has a few hundred thousand clones, with 89% found just once. Regarding treatment: some 19 received Ad26.COV2.S at low or high dose, single or two shots; 5 received placebo; per-sample allocation not given. Following the first vaccine or placebo injection, samples were taken on day 63. This sample was taken from a study of Ad26.COV2.S vaccination and SARS-CoV-2 variants.

The clonotype originates from a person aged 18 to 59 who received the Ad26.COV2.S COVID-19 vaccine or a placebo. J is TRBJ1-3 and V is TRBV30, with D unclear. This specimen was peripheral blood, taken in a trial of Ad26.COV2.S vaccine versus placebo. The CDR3: CAWTIDMGGNTIYF. In DNA form, the CDR3 reads TGTGCCTGGACCATCGATATGGGGGGAAACACCATATATTTT.